The 25 T cell receptor beta chains presented below share a single source sample, sequenced in a study of T cell repertoires in cytomegalovirus infection. TCRdb ran MiXCR on the reads and lists one entry per CDR3 protein. The data contain about 250,000 distinct CDR3 sequences, roughly 6.5% of them singletons. Sequenced input: PBMCs. All receptors come from a human donor in good health (CMV status not recorded). Some clones in this sample may be carry-over from other donors' samples.

The sample holds many counts of this clonotype. The chain couples TRBV7-2 to TRBJ2-7; D ambiguous. Trimming pared 5 bases from V and 4 bases from J, leaving 12 bases between. From germline, CDR1 is SGHTA and CDR2 FQGNSA. This CDR3 has 13 amino acids. CDR3 protein: CASSEISVYEQYF. In nucleotides, the CDR3 is TGTGCCAGCAGCGAAATTTCCGTGTACGAGCAGTACTTC. The whole variable domain, filled in from reference TRBV7-2 and TRBJ2-7, reads GAGVSQSPSNKVTEKGKDVELRCDPISGHTALYWYRQSLGQGLEFLIYFQGNSAPDKSGLPSDRFSAERTGGSVSTLTIQRTQQEDSAVYLCASSEISVYEQYFGPGTRLTVT.

This clonotype has just a few counts. CDR3 sequence: CSARETGTSGSYEQYF. CDR3 in DNA: TGCAGTGCTAGAGAAACCGGGACTAGCGGATCCTACGAGCAGTACTTC. This chain connects TRBV20-1 to TRBJ2-7; 11 nucleotides match TRBD2. From germline, CDR1 is DFQATT and CDR2 SNEGSKA (reference sequence). The ends lost 0 bases at V and 1 base at J; junction bases unmatched: 5. The CDR3 totals 16 residues.

Many counts were recorded for this clonotype. A read error may produce the germline difference seen at one junction end. The chain is built from TRBV6-6 and TRBJ1-1, with TRBD1 matching 7 bases. Germline values: CDR1 MNHNY, CDR2 SVGAGI (reference sequence). The CDR3 is 14 amino acids. The CDR3 region has the DNA TGTGCCAGCAGACGAAAACAGGGGAACAGTGAAGCTTTCTTT. This gives the protein CASRRKQGNSEAFF.

This clonotype showed up many times. The chain carries TRBV2 and TRBJ2-7; D is unclear. The V and J ends lost 1 base and 4 bases respectively, with 17 bases between them. This CDR3 is 16 amino acids long. Germline V lookup: CDR1 SNHLY, CDR2 FYNNEI. The CDR3 DNA reads TGTGCCAGCAGTGAAGACCGATTCAGCCCACTTTACGAGCAGTACTTC. The encoded protein is CASSEDRFSPLYEQYF. Using reference TRBV2 and TRBJ2-7 for the parts outside the CDR3, the full variable domain is EPEVTQTPSHQVTQMGQEVILRCVPISNHLYFYWYRQILGQKVEFLVSFYNNEISEKSEIFDDQFSVERPDGSNFTLKIRSTKLEDSAMYFCASSEDRFSPLYEQYFGPGTRLTVT.

This clonotype was picked up many times. This chain uses TRBV20-1 with TRBJ2-5, with D maybe TRBD1 (5 bases). This CDR3 contains 14 residues. V was clipped by 3 bases and J by 5 bases, with 16 bases between them. In germline, CDR1 is DFQATT, CDR2 SNEGSKA (reference sequence). For the CDR3, the DNA is TGCAGTGCTAGTGAAGGGGTTATCGGGGAGACCCAGTACTTC. Protein product: CSASEGVIGETQYF.

This clonotype was recorded many times. This chain connects TRBV7-9 to TRBJ2-7; D call uncertain. CDR1 and CDR2 from the germline V gene are SEHNR and FQNEAQ (reference sequence). Trimming pared 4 bases from V and 1 base from J, leaving 17 bases between. This CDR3 spans 16 amino acids. CDR3 nucleotide sequence: TGTGCCAGCAGCTCTCCCCCCCGGACGGTTTCCTACGAGCAGTACTTC. This sequence encodes CASSSPPRTVSYEQYF.

This clonotype was recorded many times. Written as DNA, the CDR3 is TGTGCCAGCAGCCGACCCGGGACAGTATCCGAGCAGTTCTTC. Its translation: CASSRPGTVSEQFF. The chain carries TRBV6-2 or TRBV6-3 and TRBJ2-1, with 7 bases that match TRBD1. Losses at the gene ends were 6 bases for V and 10 bases for J; bases not matched to a gene: 12. The CDR3 runs to 14 residues. CDR1 and CDR2 from the germline V gene are MNHEY and SVGEGT.

This clonotype was detected only once. V is TRBV20-1 and J is TRBJ2-7; D is ambiguous. This CDR3 has 13 residues. Germline CDR1 is DFQATT and CDR2 is SNEGSKA (reference sequence). Trimming pared 3 bases from V and 2 bases from J, leaving 11 bases between. In DNA form, the CDR3 reads TGCAGTGCTAGGGGGATTCAAACCTACGAGCAGTACTTC. Protein product: CSARGIQTYEQYF.

This clonotype appeared a few times. The chain links TRBV5-1 to TRBJ2-3; weak D call: TRBD1 (6 bases). The CDR3 is 15 amino acids. Trimming stripped 4 bases from V and 0 bases from J, with 12 bases between. Germline V gene data show CDR1 as SGHRS and CDR2 as YFSETQ. CDR3 loop: CASSPTTGSTDTQYF. CDR3 bases: TGCGCCAGCAGCCCTACAACAGGGAGCACAGATACGCAGTATTTT.

Here the CDR3 reads CAIGGQDFYNEQFF. The DNA for the CDR3 is TGTGCCATCGGGGGACAGGATTTTTACAATGAGCAGTTCTTC. V gene TRBV10-3 combines with J gene TRBJ2-1; 8 nucleotides agree with TRBD1. The length of the CDR3 is 14 residues. The germline V gene encodes CDR1 ENHRY and CDR2 SYGVKD. V trimming: 8 bases; J trimming: 4 bases; junction bases outside the gene matches: 7.

In its sample, this clonotype was seen many times. The gene calls are TRBV5-1 and TRBJ2-3; TRBD1 agrees at 7 bases. The CDR3 is 11 amino acids. The V segment lost 4 bases and the J segment 10 bases; nucleotides outside the gene matches: 3. CDR1 is SGHRS and CDR2 is YFSETQ in the germline V gene. CDR3: CASSPDRAQYF. CDR3 coding DNA: TGCGCCAGCAGCCCAGACAGGGCGCAGTATTTT.

This clonotype was picked up many times. The chain has TRBV5-1 and TRBJ1-1; 7 positions match TRBD1. Trimming cost V 0 bases and J 5 bases; bases outside gene matches: 7. Germline V gene data show CDR1 as SGHRS and CDR2 as YFSETQ. The CDR3 spans 15 residues. CDR3 amino acids: CASSLARGGPTEAFF. The CDR3 DNA reads TGCGCCAGCAGCTTGGCCAGGGGGGGCCCGACTGAAGCTTTCTTT.

The sample holds many counts of this clonotype. The CDR3: CASSYAPTGDTDTQYF. The CDR3 DNA sequence: TGTGCCAGCAGTTACGCTCCGACAGGTGACACAGATACGCAGTATTTT. The chain couples TRBV6-5 to TRBJ2-3; D possibly corresponds to TRBD1 (6 bases). The germline gives CDR1 MNHEY, CDR2 SVGAGI. The ends were cut back, 2 bases at V and 2 bases at J, with 14 bases in the middle. The CDR3 covers 16 residues.

This clonotype was seen ten or more times. This chain links TRBV7-9 with TRBJ1-2; D remains ambiguous. Trimming pared 1 base from V and 6 bases from J, leaving 6 bases between. Germline-derived CDR1 and CDR2 are SEHNR and FQNEAQ (reference sequence). The CDR3 sequence is 12 residues long. CDR3 sequence (DNA): TGTGCCAGCAGCTTAGGCTCGAATGGCTACACCTTC. Amino acids: CASSLGSNGYTF.

This clonotype was counted a few times. The V call is TRBV20-1, the J call TRBJ2-7; 9 positions agree with TRBD1. Germline values: CDR1 DFQATT, CDR2 SNEGSKA (reference sequence). The CDR3 contains 17 residues. V shed 0 bases and J 5 bases; nucleotides not matched to a gene: 14. Here the CDR3 DNA reads TGCAGTGCTAGAGATCCCTCAGGACAGGGGATATACGACGAGCAGTACTTC. Amino acids: CSARDPSGQGIYDEQYF.

This clonotype was counted only a few times. The J gene is TRBJ2-5, the V gene TRBV11-2; TRBD1 is a possible D gene (5 bases). Deletions cut 1 base from V and 2 bases from J, with 8 bases between. Looked up from germline, CDR1 is SGHAT and CDR2 is FQNNGV. The CDR3 has 14 residues. CDR3 amino acids: CASSLGTPQETQYF. CDR3 bases: TGTGCCAGCAGCTTAGGGACACCTCAAGAGACCCAGTACTTC.

On this clonotype itself: This may be a read error, as it is one base from a much larger clone. V and J are TRBV30 and TRBJ2-5, with 8 positions matching TRBD2. The CDR3 runs 14 residues. The germline V gene has CDR1 GTSNPN and CDR2 SVGIG (reference sequence). The CDR3: CDWSAGTSQETQYF. The CDR3 nucleotides are TGTGACTGGAGTGCGGGGACTAGCCAAGAGACCCAGTACTTC.

This clonotype was counted at least ten times. This chain uses TRBV6-1 with TRBJ1-5; TRBD1 is a possible D gene (5 bases). Trimming took 7 bases from V and 3 from J, leaving 10 bases between them. CDR3 size: 13 residues. Germline-derived CDR1 and CDR2 are MNHNS and SASEGT. The CDR3 protein is CASTNRHNQPQHF. The CDR3 DNA follows: TGTGCCAGCACTAACAGGCACAATCAGCCCCAGCATTTT.

This clonotype was counted between two and nine times. CDR3 protein: CATRVNTEAFF. The CDR3 bases are TGTGCCACTAGGGTAAACACTGAAGCTTTCTTT. The chain has TRBV28 and TRBJ1-1; D gene uncertain. V dropped 10 bases and J dropped 2 bases, with 8 bases sitting between them. Germline V gives CDR1 MDHEN, CDR2 SYDVKM. The CDR3 extends over 11 amino acids.

There are many counts of this clonotype. The chain uses TRBV20-1 and TRBJ2-1; TRBD2 aligns across 8 bases. CDR1 is DFQATT and CDR2 is SNEGSKA in the germline V gene (reference sequence). Trimming cost V 6 bases and J 3 bases; bases outside gene matches: 16. This CDR3 is built from 17 residues. The chain's CDR3 is CSAKRRTPGLVYNEQFF. The CDR3 region has the DNA TGCAGTGCCAAAAGACGAACACCGGGACTAGTCTACAATGAGCAGTTCTTC.

The CDR3 region is CASSDRDRGNNEQFF. Here the CDR3 DNA reads TGCGCCAGCAGCGATCGGGACAGGGGGAACAATGAGCAGTTCTTC. The rearrangement uses TRBV5-1 and TRBJ2-1, with 11 bases fitting TRBD1. The junction had 5 bases not matched to a gene; V was cut back by 4 bases and J by 5 bases. Germline V gives CDR1 SGHRS, CDR2 YFSETQ. This CDR3 is 15 amino acids long.

This clonotype showed up many times. This sequence joins TRBV20-1 and TRBJ1-4, with D uncertain. This CDR3 is built from 12 residues. V lost 6 bases, J lost 3 bases, and 8 bases lay in between. Germline V lookup: CDR1 DFQATT, CDR2 SNEGSKA (reference sequence). The CDR3, as DNA: TGCAGTGCGGTCAGGTCTAATGAAAAACTGTTTTTT. It specifies CSAVRSNEKLFF.

This clonotype was found many times. V usage is TRBV29-1 and J usage is TRBJ2-7, with 7 bases aligning to TRBD1. Trimming at V came to 3 bases and at J to 3 bases, leaving 2 bases not matched to a gene. Germline V gene data show CDR1 as SQVTM and CDR2 as ANQGSEA. This CDR3 is built from 12 residues. CDR3 loop: CSVEDRLYEQYF. The DNA of the CDR3 is TGCAGCGTTGAGGACAGGCTCTACGAGCAGTACTTC.

This clonotype was found many times. The chain joins TRBV29-1 to TRBJ2-5, with D unclear. The CDR3 runs to 12 residues. From germline, CDR1 is SQVTM and CDR2 ANQGSEA. V was pared by 4 bases and J by 5 bases, with 11 bases between. The CDR3 DNA follows: TGCAGCGTTGCGACCTACCGGGAGACCCAGTACTTC. Residues: CSVATYRETQYF.

This clonotype showed up many times. V is TRBV7-8 and J is TRBJ1-2; D ambiguous. This CDR3 is built from 13 residues. The V gene lost 1 base and the J gene lost 8 bases, with 11 bases spanning the gap. Germline V gene lookup returns CDR1 SGHVS and CDR2 FQNEAQ. The CDR3 nucleotides are TGTGCCAGCAGCTTAGGCGTTACGGAGGGCTACACCTTC. The encoded protein is CASSLGVTEGYTF.